Shown below are 23 T cell receptor beta chains from a single sample sequenced in a study of T-cell memory formation after mild COVID-19. TCRdb used MiXCR to reprocess the 5' RACE reads, holding one entry per CDR3 protein. The table records around 150,000 distinct CDR3 sequences, around 10% of them present only once. The sequenced sample consisted of PBMCs or a T cell subset sorted from them (not recorded which). These receptors came from a man between 18 and 35 years old who had mild COVID-19 (a few samples of this study predate the infection). Cell type and time point are not known.

The table lists this clonotype with many counts. The chain links TRBV20-1 to TRBJ2-1, with D tentatively TRBD1 (5 bases). Trimming left V 6 bases short and J 4 bases short, with 16 bases between. The CDR3 is made up of 14 amino acids. The germline V gene encodes CDR1 DFQATT and CDR2 SNEGSKA (reference sequence). CDR3 in amino acids: CSALAQGQYNEQFF. The CDR3, as DNA: TGCAGTGCACTCGCCCAGGGCCAGTACAATGAGCAGTTCTTC.

The rearrangement joins TRBV3-1 to TRBJ1-2, with TRBD1 matching 8 bases. Trimming took 5 bases from V and 8 from J; bases not matched to a gene: 4. Germline loops: CDR1 LGHDT, CDR2 YNNKEL (reference sequence). This CDR3 region has 12 residues. The CDR3 region is CASSMTGVGYTF. The CDR3 DNA reads as TGTGCCAGCAGCATGACAGGGGTAGGCTACACCTTC.

This clonotype was picked up many times. The chain joins TRBV28 to TRBJ2-7; D possibly uses TRBD1 or TRBD2 (5 bases each). Germline V CDR1 and CDR2: MDHEN, SYDVKM. V lost 11 bases and J 4 bases, leaving 12 bases between the germline ends. This CDR3 comprises 11 residues. The CDR3: CASRGGYEQYV. CDR3 nucleotides: TGTGCCTCTAGGGGCGGGTACGAGCAGTACGTC.

In this sample, this clonotype turned up many times. The chain's CDR3 is CASSWTGGFTGELFF. The CDR3 nucleotides read TGTGCCAGCAGTTGGACAGGGGGCTTCACCGGGGAGCTGTTTTTT. The chain is built from TRBV6-6 and TRBJ2-2, with 11 bases matching TRBD1. The length of the CDR3 is 15 residues. J was trimmed by 4 bases and V by 4 bases; bases with no gene match: 2. The germline CDR1 and CDR2 sequences are MNHNY and SVGAGI (reference sequence).

This clonotype was observed a few times. The chain couples TRBV9 to TRBJ2-5; 7 bases line up with TRBD1. The V gene end was trimmed by 6 bases and the J gene end by 5 bases; junction bases not matched to a gene: 10. CDR3 length equals 14 residues. The germline CDR1 and CDR2 sequences are SGDLS and YYNGEE. The CDR3 region is CASNRQGSVETQYF. CDR3 DNA: TGTGCCAGCAACCGACAGGGTTCCGTCGAGACCCAGTACTTC. Using reference TRBV9 and TRBJ2-5 for the parts outside the CDR3, the full variable domain is DSGVTQTPKHLITATGQRVTLRCSPRSGDLSVYWYQQSLDQGLQFLIQYYNGEERAKGNILERFSAQQFPDLHSELNLSSLELGDSALYFCASNRQGSVETQYFGPGTRLLVL.

This clonotype was counted at least ten times. The V call is TRBV6-2 or TRBV6-3, the J call TRBJ2-7, with D unclear. Trimming pared 6 bases from V and 2 bases from J, leaving 5 bases between. The CDR3 consists of 11 residues. Per the germline V gene, CDR1 is MNHEY and CDR2 is SVGEGT. The CDR3 coding sequence is TGTGCCAGCAGCACCGCCTACGAGCAGTACTTC. Residues: CASSTAYEQYF.

This clonotype came up a few times. This rearrangement joins TRBV27 to TRBJ2-3, with D unresolved. CDR1 and CDR2 from the germline V gene are MNHEY and SMNVEV (reference sequence). Trimming removed 5 bases from V and 7 bases from J, with 13 bases in between. CDR3 length equals 13 residues. The CDR3 region has the DNA TGTGCCAGCAGTCCCGGTACACGACATACGCAGTATTTT. It codes for CASSPGTRHTQYF.

This clonotype showed up just a few times. The chain uses TRBV3-1 and TRBJ1-6; D ambiguous. The CDR3 sequence is 13 residues long. Between the trimmed V and J ends, which lost 5 bases and 7 bases, there was a span of 9 bases. Germline V gene sequence: CDR1 LGHDT, CDR2 YNNKEL (reference sequence). The CDR3 is CASSLPTNSPLHF. The CDR3 coding sequence is TGTGCCAGCAGCTTGCCTACAAATTCACCCCTCCACTTT.

V gene TRBV10-3 combines with J gene TRBJ2-1; 14 nucleotides match TRBD2. V lost 6 bases, J lost 7 bases, and 5 bases stayed unmatched. The CDR3 loop spans 15 amino acids. Germline loops: CDR1 ENHRY, CDR2 SYGVKD. Here the CDR3 reads CAIRAGLAGVNEQFF. The CDR3 DNA reads as TGTGCCATCAGGGCGGGACTAGCGGGGGTTAATGAGCAGTTCTTC.

The gene calls are TRBV7-6 and TRBJ1-4; possibly TRBD1 for D (6 bases). V lost 3 bases to trimming and J lost 3 bases, with 11 bases between them. The CDR3 consists of 15 residues. The germline V gene has CDR1 SGHVS and CDR2 FNYEAQ. As DNA, the CDR3 is TGTGCCAGCAGCTTCTTGGGGGCTCCTAATGAAAAACTGTTTTTT. Its translation is CASSFLGAPNEKLFF.

This clonotype was counted ten times or more. The genes are TRBV29-1 and TRBJ1-5, with TRBD1 matching 9 bases. The CDR3 has 14 amino acids. Germline lookup yields CDR1 SQVTM and CDR2 ANQGSEA. The J segment lost 4 bases and the V segment lost 7 bases, leaving 8 bases of the junction unmatched. The CDR3 is CSAADRGLNQPQHF. CDR3 sequence (DNA): TGCAGCGCCGCCGACAGGGGGTTGAATCAGCCCCAGCATTTT.

This chain uses TRBV3-1 with TRBJ2-5; tentatively, D is TRBD2 (6 bases). Germline CDR1 reads LGHDT; CDR2 reads YNNKEL (reference sequence). V lost 6 bases and J lost 4, with 12 bases in between. The CDR3 contains 13 residues. The CDR3 here is CASRGGAVETQYF. The CDR3, as DNA: TGTGCCAGCAGGGGCGGGGCGGTAGAGACCCAGTACTTC.

By sample fraction, this clonotype is medium-sized. J is TRBJ2-1 and V is TRBV7-9; TRBD2 is a possible D gene (6 bases). The length of the CDR3 is 12 residues. The ends were cut back, 2 bases at V and 8 bases at J, with 7 bases in the middle. Germline V CDR1 and CDR2: SEHNR, FQNEAQ (reference sequence). The CDR3 nucleotides read TGTGCCAGCAGCTTAACGGGGGATGAGCAGTTCTTC. This translates into CASSLTGDEQFF.

This clonotype was observed a handful of times. The chain combines TRBV7-2 with TRBJ1-2; possible D gene TRBD1, 5 bases. There are 15 residues in the CDR3. Trimming took 5 bases from V and 4 from J, leaving 17 bases between them. CDR1 is SGHTA, CDR2 FQGNSA, per germline. The DNA for the CDR3 is TGTGCCAGCAGCCCTAAAACCGGGGGATTCTATGGCTACACCTTC. This codes for CASSPKTGGFYGYTF.

There are many counts of this clonotype. The J gene is TRBJ2-5, the V gene TRBV9; 9 bases are shared with TRBD1. With V trimmed by 4 bases and J by 1 base, 2 bases remained unmatched. This CDR3 has 14 residues. Looked up from germline, CDR1 is SGDLS and CDR2 is YYNGEE. The DNA for the CDR3 is TGTGCCAGCAGCCCGACAGGGGGCCAAGAGACCCAGTACTTC. Protein sequence: CASSPTGGQETQYF.

This clonotype was seen repeatedly, ten times or more. This chain joins TRBV5-5 and TRBJ1-6; the D is unclear. Germline CDR1 is SGHKS and CDR2 is YYEKEE (reference sequence). The V end was cut by 1 base, the J end by 8 bases, with 10 bases between. The CDR3 covers 14 residues. DNA for the CDR3: TGTGCCAGCAGCTTGCGGGCAAGGGATTCACCCCTCCACTTT. This gives the protein CASSLRARDSPLHF.

There are a few counts of this clonotype. This rearrangement joins TRBV18 to TRBJ1-1; 7 bases align to TRBD1. The CDR3 runs to 14 residues. Germline assignment: CDR1 KGHSH and CDR2 LQKENI. V lost 4 bases and J lost 4; bases outside the gene matches: 6. CDR3: CASSLGTALTEAFF. The CDR3 DNA is TGTGCCAGCTCACTTGGGACAGCCCTCACTGAAGCTTTCTTT.

This clonotype was picked up a small number of times. The chain has TRBV20-1 and TRBJ2-3; 8 nucleotides align to TRBD2. Looked up from germline, CDR1 is DFQATT and CDR2 is SNEGSKA (reference sequence). The CDR3 has 14 residues. With V trimmed by 2 bases and J by 3 bases, 4 bases remained unmatched. The CDR3 is CSARWASGTDTQYF. The CDR3 region has the DNA TGCAGTGCTAGATGGGCTAGCGGGACAGATACGCAGTATTTT.

This clonotype was detected a few times. The V call is TRBV10-3, the J call TRBJ2-5, with D unclear. The CDR3 is 11 amino acids. Trimming stripped 8 bases from V and 5 bases from J, with 9 bases between. The germline V gene encodes CDR1 ENHRY and CDR2 SYGVKD. Here the CDR3 DNA reads TGTGCCATCGCCTCTCCCGAGACCCAGTACTTC. Its translation: CAIASPETQYF.

The chain uses TRBV24-1 and TRBJ2-3; the D gene could be TRBD1 or TRBD2 (5 bases each). V lost 4 bases to trimming and J lost 2 bases, with 6 bases between them. This CDR3 has 13 amino acids. From germline, CDR1 is KGHDR and CDR2 SFDVKD. CDR3 nucleotides: TGTGCCACCAGTGAAGGGACCACAGATACGCAGTATTTT. It codes for CATSEGTTDTQYF.

This clonotype was picked up a small number of times. The chain combines TRBV2 with TRBJ1-6, with unresolved D. V was cut by 0 bases and J by 5 bases, with 14 bases left in between. There are 17 residues in the CDR3. Germline CDR1 SNHLY, CDR2 FYNNEI. CDR3 region: CASSEAALIIDNSPLHF. In DNA form, the CDR3 reads TGTGCCAGCAGTGAAGCCGCGTTGATTATAGATAATTCACCCCTCCACTTT.

The chain employs TRBV5-4 and TRBJ2-2, with 11 positions matching TRBD2. Unmatched junction bases numbered 6, after V lost 4 bases and J lost 4 bases. Germline values: CDR1 SGHNT, CDR2 YYREEE (reference sequence). The CDR3 totals 16 residues. CDR3 DNA: TGTGCCAGCAGCCTGACTAGCGGGGTCTCCACCGGGGAGCTGTTTTTT. Protein: CASSLTSGVSTGELFF.

A word on this clonotype: A single base separates this from a much larger clone, so it may be a read error. The V and J genes are TRBV2 and TRBJ1-2, with D hard to call. This CDR3 comprises 13 residues. V was clipped by 3 bases and J by 4 bases, with 9 bases between them. The germline gives CDR1 SNHLY, CDR2 FYNNEI. The CDR3 region has the DNA TGTGCCAGCAGTGATGCGGCAGCCTATGGCTACACCTTC. It codes for CASSDAAAYGYTF.